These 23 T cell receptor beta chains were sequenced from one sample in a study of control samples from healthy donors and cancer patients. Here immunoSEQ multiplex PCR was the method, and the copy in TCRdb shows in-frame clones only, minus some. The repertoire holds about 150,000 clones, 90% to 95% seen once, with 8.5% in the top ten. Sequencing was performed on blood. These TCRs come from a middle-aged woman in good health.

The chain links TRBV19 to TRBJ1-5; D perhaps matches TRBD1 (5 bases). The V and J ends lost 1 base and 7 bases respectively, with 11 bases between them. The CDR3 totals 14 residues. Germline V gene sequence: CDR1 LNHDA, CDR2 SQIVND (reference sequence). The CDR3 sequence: CASSIVQGRQPQHF. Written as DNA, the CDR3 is TGTGCCAGTAGTATAGTCCAGGGCAGGCAGCCCCAGCATTTT.

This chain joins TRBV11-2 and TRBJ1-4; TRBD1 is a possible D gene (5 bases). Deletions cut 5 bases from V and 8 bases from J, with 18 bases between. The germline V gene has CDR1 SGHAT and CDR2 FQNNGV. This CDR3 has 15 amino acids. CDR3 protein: CASSLGDPRDEKLFF. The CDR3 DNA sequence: TGTGCCAGCAGCCTAGGGGACCCGCGAGACGAAAAACTGTTTTTT.

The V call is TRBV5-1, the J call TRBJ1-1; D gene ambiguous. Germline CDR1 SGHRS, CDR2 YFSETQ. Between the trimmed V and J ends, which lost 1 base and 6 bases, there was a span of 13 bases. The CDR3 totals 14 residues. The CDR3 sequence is CASSLLDSSSEAFF. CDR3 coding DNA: TGCGCCAGCAGCTTGCTGGACTCATCCTCTGAAGCTTTCTTT.

The CDR3 region has the DNA TGTGCCAGCAGTGCGGGACGCGCGAATGAAAAACTGTTTTTT. It is translated as CASSAGRANEKLFF. This chain connects TRBV27 to TRBJ1-4, with a possible D match to TRBD1 (5 bases). Per germline, CDR1 MNHEY and CDR2 SMNVEV (reference sequence). Trimming pared 5 bases from V and 5 bases from J, leaving 12 bases between. This CDR3 is built from 14 residues.

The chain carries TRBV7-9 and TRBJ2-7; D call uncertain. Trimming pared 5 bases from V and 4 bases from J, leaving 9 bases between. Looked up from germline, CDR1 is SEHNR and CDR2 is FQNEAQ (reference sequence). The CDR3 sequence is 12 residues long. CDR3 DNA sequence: TGTGCCAGCAGCGCCCGCCCATACGAGCAGTACTTC. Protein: CASSARPYEQYF.

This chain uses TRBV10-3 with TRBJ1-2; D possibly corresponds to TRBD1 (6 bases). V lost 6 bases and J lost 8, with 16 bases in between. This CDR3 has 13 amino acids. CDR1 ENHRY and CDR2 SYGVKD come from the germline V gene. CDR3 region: CAISWRGAEGYTF. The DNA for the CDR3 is TGTGCCATCAGCTGGCGGGGGGCGGAAGGCTACACCTTC.

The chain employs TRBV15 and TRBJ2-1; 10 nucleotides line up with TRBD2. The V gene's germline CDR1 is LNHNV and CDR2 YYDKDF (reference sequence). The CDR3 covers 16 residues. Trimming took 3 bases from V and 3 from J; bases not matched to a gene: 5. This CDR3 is CATSRGPSGSYNEQFF. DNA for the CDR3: TGTGCCACCAGCAGGGGACCTAGCGGGAGCTACAATGAGCAGTTCTTC.

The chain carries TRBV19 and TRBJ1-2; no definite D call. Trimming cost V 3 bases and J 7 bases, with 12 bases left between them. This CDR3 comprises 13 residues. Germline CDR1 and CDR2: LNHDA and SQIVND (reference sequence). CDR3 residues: CASSIRIGRGYTF. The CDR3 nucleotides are TGTGCCAGTAGTATTAGAATAGGACGTGGCTACACCTTC.

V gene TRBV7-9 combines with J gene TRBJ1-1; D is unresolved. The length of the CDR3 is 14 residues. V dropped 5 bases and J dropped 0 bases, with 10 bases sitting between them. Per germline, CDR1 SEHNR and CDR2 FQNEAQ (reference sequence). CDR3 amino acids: CASSVGKMNTEAFF. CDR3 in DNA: TGTGCCAGCAGCGTAGGAAAAATGAACACTGAAGCTTTCTTT.

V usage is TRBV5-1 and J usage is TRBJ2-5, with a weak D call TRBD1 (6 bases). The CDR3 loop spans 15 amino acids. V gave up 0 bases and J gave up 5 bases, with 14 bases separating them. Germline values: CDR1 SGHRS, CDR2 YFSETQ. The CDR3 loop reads CASSLAWGQGETQYF. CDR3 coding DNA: TGCGCCAGCAGCTTGGCGTGGGGGCAGGGGGAGACCCAGTACTTC.

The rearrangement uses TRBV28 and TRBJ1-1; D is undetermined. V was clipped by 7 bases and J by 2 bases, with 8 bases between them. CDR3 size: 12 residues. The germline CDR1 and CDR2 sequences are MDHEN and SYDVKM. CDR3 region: CASKSPNTEAFF. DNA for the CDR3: TGTGCCAGCAAGAGCCCTAACACTGAAGCTTTCTTT.

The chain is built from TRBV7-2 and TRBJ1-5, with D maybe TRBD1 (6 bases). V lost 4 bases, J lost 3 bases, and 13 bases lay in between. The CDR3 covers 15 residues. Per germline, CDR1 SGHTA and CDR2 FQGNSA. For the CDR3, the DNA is TGTGCCAGCAGCTCCTGGACAGAAGCCAATCAGCCCCAGCATTTT. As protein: CASSSWTEANQPQHF. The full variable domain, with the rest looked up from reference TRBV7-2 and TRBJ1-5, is GAGVSQSPSNKVTEKGKDVELRCDPISGHTALYWYRQSLGQGLEFLIYFQGNSAPDKSGLPSDRFSAERTGGSVSTLTIQRTQQEDSAVYLCASSSWTEANQPQHFGDGTRLSIL.

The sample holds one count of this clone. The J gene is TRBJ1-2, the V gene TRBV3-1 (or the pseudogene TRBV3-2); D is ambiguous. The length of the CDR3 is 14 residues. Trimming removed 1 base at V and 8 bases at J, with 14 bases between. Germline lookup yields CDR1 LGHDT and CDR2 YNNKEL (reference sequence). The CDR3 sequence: CASSQATTARGYTF. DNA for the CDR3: TGTGCCAGCAGCCAAGCTACAACAGCCCGAGGCTACACCTTC.

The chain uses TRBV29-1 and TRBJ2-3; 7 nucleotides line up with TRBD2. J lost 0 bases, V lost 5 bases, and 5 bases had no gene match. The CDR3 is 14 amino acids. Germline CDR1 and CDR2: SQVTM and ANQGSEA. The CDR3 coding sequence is TGCAGCGTTAGAAGCGGGGCTAGCACAGATACGCAGTATTTT. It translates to CSVRSGASTDTQYF.

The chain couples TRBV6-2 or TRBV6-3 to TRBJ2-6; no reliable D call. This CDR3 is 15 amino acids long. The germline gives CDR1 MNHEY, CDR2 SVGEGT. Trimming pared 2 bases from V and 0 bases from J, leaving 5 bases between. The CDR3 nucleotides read TGTGCCAGCAGTTACGGTCTCTCTGGGGCCAACGTCCTGACTTTC. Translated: CASSYGLSGANVLTF.

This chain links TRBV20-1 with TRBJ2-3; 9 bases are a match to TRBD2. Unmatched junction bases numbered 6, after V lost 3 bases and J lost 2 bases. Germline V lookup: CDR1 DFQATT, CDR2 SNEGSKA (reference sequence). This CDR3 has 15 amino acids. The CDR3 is CSASPSGAYTDTQYF. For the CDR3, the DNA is TGCAGTGCTAGTCCTAGCGGGGCCTACACAGATACGCAGTATTTT.

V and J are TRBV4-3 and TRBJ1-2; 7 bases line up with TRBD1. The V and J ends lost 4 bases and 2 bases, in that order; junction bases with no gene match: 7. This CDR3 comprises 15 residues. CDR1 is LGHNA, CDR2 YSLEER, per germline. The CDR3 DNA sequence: TGCGCCAGCAGCCCTCTCCCGGGACAGAACTATGGCTACACCTTC. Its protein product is CASSPLPGQNYGYTF.

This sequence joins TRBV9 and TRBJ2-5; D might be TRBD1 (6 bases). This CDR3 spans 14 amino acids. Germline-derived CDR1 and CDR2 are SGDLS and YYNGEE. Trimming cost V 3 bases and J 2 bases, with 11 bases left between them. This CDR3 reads CASSAGQIQETQYF. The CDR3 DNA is TGTGCCAGCAGCGCGGGACAAATTCAAGAGACCCAGTACTTC.

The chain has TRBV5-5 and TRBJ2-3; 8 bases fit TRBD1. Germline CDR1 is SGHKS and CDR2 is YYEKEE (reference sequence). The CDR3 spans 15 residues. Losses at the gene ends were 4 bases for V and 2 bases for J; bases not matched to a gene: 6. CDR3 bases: TGTGCCAGCAGCCCCGGGACAGGTGACACAGATACGCAGTATTTT. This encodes CASSPGTGDTDTQYF.

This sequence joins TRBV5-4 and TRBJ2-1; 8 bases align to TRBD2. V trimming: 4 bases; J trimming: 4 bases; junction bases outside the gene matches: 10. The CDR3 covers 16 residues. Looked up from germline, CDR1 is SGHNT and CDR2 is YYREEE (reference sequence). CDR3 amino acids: CASSQSGTRLYNEQFF. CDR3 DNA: TGTGCCAGCAGCCAATCCGGGACTAGGCTTTACAATGAGCAGTTCTTC. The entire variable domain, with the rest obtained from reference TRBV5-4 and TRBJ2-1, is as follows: ETGVTQSPTHLIKTRGQQVTLRCSSQSGHNTVSWYQQALGQGPQFIFQYYREEENGRGNFPPRFSGLQFPNYSSELNVNALELDDSALYLCASSQSGTRLYNEQFFGPGTRLTVL.

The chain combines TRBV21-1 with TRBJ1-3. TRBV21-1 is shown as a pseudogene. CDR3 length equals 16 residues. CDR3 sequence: CASSKEGVCSGNTIYF. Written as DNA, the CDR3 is TGTGCCAGCAGCAAAGAGGGCGTCTGCTCTGGAAACACCATATATTTT.

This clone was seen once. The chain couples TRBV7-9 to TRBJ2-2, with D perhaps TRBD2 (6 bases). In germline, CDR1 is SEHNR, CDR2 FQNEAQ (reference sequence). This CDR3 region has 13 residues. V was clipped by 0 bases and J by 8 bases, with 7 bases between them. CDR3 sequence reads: CASSLAAGGELFF. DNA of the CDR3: TGTGCCAGCAGCTTAGCAGCGGGTGGGGAGCTGTTTTTT.

The CDR3 DNA follows: TGTGCCAGCAGCTTAGCCCGGGGGATCGAGACCCAGTACTTC. Its protein product is CASSLARGIETQYF. J is TRBJ2-5 and V is TRBV7-9; D may be TRBD2 (6 bases). With 0 bases removed from V and 5 bases from J, the gap between germline ends came to 10 bases. From germline, CDR1 is SEHNR and CDR2 FQNEAQ (reference sequence). This CDR3 comprises 14 residues.